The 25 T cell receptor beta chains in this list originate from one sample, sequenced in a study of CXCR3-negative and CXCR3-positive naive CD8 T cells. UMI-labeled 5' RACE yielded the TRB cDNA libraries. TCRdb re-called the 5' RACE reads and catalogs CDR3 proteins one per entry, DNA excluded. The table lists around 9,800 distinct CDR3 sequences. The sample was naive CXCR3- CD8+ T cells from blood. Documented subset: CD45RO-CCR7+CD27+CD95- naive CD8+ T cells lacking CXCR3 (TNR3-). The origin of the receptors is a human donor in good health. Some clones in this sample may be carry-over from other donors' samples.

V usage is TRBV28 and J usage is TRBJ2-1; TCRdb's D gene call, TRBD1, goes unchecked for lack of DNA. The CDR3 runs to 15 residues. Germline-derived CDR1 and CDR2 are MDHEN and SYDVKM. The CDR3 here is CASSQGQAAYNEQFF.

The CDR3 region is CASSIQGASNQPQHF. The chain links TRBV19 to TRBJ1-5; TCRdb's D gene call, TRBD1, goes unchecked for lack of DNA. This CDR3 is built from 15 residues. The germline V gene encodes CDR1 LNHDA and CDR2 SQIVND (reference sequence).

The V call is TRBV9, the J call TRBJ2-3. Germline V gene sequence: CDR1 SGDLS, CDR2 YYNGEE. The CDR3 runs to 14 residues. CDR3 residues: CASSVAVGTDTQYF.

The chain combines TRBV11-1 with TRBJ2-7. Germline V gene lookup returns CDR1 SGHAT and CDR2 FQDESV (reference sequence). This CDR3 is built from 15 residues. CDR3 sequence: CASSLVTGPSYEQYF.

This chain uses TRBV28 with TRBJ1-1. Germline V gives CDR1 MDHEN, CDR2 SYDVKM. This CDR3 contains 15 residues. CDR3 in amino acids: CASSFPRELNTEAFF.

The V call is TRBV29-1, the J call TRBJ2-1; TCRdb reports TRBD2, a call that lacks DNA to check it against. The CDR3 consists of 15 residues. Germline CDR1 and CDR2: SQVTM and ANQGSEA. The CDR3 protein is CSVELAEGGYNEQFF.

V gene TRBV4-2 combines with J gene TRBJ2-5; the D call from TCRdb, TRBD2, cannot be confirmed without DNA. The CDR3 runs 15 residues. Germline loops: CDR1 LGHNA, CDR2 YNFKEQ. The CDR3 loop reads CASSQIAGHQETQYF.

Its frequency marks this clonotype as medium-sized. The chain's CDR3 is CSLNPGQKNYGYTF. This sequence joins TRBV29-1 and TRBJ1-2; the TCRdb call, TRBD1, lacks DNA for checking. Germline V gene lookup returns CDR1 SQVTM and CDR2 ANQGSEA. The CDR3 extends over 14 amino acids.

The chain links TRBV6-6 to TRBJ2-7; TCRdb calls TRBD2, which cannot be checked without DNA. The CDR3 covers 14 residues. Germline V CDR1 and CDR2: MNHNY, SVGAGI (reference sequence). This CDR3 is CASSNGRAQNEQYF.

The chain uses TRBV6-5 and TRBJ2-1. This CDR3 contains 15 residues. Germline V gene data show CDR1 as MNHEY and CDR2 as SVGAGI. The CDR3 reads CASSYSEAALNEQFF.

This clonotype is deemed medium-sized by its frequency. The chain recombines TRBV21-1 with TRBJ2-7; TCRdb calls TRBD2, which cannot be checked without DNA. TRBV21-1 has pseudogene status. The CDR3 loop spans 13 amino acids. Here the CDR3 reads CASSKGASAEQYF.

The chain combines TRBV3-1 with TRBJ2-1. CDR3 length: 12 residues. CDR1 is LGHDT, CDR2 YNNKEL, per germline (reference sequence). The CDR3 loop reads CASSQEQQQQFF.

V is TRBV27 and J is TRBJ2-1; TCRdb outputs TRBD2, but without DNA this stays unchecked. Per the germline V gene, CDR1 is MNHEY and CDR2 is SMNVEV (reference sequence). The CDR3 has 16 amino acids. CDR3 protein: CASSIGTSGNVNEQFF.

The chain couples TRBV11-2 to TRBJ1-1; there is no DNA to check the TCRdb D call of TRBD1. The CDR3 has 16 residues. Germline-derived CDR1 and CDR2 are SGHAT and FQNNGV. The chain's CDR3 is CASSQTAQLPDPEAFF. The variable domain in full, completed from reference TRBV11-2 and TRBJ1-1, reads EAGVAQSPRYKIIEKRQSVAFWCNPISGHATLYWYQQILGQGPKLLIQFQNNGVVDDSQLPKDRFSAERLKGVDSTLKIQPAKLEDSAVYLCASSQTAQLPDPEAFFGQGTRLTVV.

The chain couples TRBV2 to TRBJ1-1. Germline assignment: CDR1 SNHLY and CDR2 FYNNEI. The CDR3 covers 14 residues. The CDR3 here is CASSVGLRDTEAFF.

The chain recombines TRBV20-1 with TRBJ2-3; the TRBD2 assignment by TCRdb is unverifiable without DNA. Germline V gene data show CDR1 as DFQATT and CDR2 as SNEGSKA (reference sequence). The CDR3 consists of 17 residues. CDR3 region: CSARDRGLAGGKDTQYF.

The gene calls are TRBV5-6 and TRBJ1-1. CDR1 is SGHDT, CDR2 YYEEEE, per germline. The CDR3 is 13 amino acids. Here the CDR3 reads CASSLAANTEAFF.

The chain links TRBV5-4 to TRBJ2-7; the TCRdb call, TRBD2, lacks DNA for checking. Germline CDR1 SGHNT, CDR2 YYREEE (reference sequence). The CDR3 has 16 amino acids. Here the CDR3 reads CASSLSRLAGGREQYF.

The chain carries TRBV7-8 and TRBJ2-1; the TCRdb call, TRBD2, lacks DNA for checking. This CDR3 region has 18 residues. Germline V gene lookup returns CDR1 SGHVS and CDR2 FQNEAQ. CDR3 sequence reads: CASSTGTSGIGRDNEQFF.

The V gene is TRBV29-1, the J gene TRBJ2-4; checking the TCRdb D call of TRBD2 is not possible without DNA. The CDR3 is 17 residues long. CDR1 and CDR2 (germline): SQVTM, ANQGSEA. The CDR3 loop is CSAYLAGVPLAKNIQYF.

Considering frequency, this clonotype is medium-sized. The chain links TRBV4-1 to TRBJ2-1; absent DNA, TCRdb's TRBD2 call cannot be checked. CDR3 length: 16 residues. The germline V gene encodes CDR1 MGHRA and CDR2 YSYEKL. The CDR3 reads CASSQVTSGSLWEQFF.

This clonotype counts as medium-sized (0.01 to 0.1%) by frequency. This chain's CDR3 is CASSPGGGGNTIYF. The rearrangement joins TRBV27 to TRBJ1-3; TCRdb's D call of TRBD1 is untestable without DNA. The CDR3 length is 14 residues. CDR1 and CDR2 from the germline V gene are MNHEY and SMNVEV (reference sequence).

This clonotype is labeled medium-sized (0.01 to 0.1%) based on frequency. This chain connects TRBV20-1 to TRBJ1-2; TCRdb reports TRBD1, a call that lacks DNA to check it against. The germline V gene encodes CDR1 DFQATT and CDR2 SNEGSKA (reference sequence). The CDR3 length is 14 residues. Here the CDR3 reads CSARDDSFGYGYTF.

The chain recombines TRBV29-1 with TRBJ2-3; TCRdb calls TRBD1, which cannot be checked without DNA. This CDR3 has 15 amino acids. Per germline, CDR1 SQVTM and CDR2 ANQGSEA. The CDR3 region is CSVEDRDRNTDTQYF.

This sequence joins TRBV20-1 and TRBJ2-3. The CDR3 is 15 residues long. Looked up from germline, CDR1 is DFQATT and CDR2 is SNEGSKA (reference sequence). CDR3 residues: CSARDLAESTDTQYF.